The 20 T cell receptor beta chains presented below share a single source sample, sequenced in a study of T cells in Graves' hyperthyroidism and ophthalmopathy. Template material for amplifying TCR beta CDR3 regions consisted of RNA transcripts. HTBI primers drove first-round RT-PCR of the TCR CDR3. TCRdb called the multiplex PCR reads again in MiXCR, with one record for every CDR3 protein. Of roughly 700,000 distinct CDR3 sequences in the sample, 15% to 20% are singletons; the top ten hold 15% to 17%. Sequenced sample: blood. The receptors originated from a man aged 45 to 65 with Graves' hyperthyroidism.

V and J are TRBV20-1 and TRBJ2-7; 10 bases are a match to TRBD2. Germline CDR1 and CDR2: DFQATT and SNEGSKA (reference sequence). V was pared by 2 bases and J by 7 bases, with 14 bases of the junction left unmatched. This CDR3 has 16 amino acids. CDR3 residues: CSARLAGVYRSGEQYF. The CDR3 DNA follows: TGCAGTGCTAGACTAGCGGGAGTTTATCGGTCTGGGGAGCAGTACTTC.

This clonotype was seen more than once but under ten times. J is TRBJ1-5 and V is TRBV28; D is undetermined. Trimming took 6 bases from V and 4 from J, leaving 10 bases between them. The CDR3 contains 13 residues. Germline CDR1 reads MDHEN; CDR2 reads SYDVKM. This CDR3 reads CASRSGMNQPQHF. CDR3 coding DNA: TGTGCCAGCAGATCGGGGATGAATCAGCCCCAGCATTTT.

This clonotype was picked up many times. V and J are TRBV11-1 and TRBJ2-1; D not certain. The CDR3 runs to 13 residues. Trimming cost V 1 base and J 6 bases, with 7 bases left between them. Germline CDR1 reads SGHAT; CDR2 reads FQDESV (reference sequence). The CDR3 nucleotides read TGTGCCAGCAGCTTAGGAGTCTTCAATGAGCAGTTCTTC. Amino acid sequence: CASSLGVFNEQFF.

This clonotype was counted between two and nine times. The chain is built from TRBV10-3 and TRBJ2-5; no firm D call. Germline V gene sequence: CDR1 ENHRY, CDR2 SYGVKD. This CDR3 contains 16 residues. V lost 3 bases, J lost 0 bases, and 14 bases lay in between. CDR3 in DNA: TGTGCCATCAGTGAAGGCCTGGCGGCATACCAAGAGACCCAGTACTTC. It specifies CAISEGLAAYQETQYF.

The chain carries TRBV12-3 or TRBV12-4 and TRBJ1-1; 7 bases line up with TRBD1. V trimming: 10 bases; J trimming: 1 base; junction bases outside the gene matches: 3. CDR3 length: 12 residues. The CDR3, as DNA: TGTGCCACCAGGGGGTGGAACACTGAAGCTTTCTTT. This translates into CATRGWNTEAFF.

This clonotype came up once. A read error is possible here, since a much larger clone lies one base away. The chain is built from TRBV5-6 and TRBJ2-1; the match to TRBD1 covers 10 bases. The CDR3 runs 16 residues. With V trimmed by 4 bases and J by 3 bases, 7 bases remained unmatched. Germline values: CDR1 SGHDT, CDR2 YYEEEE. CDR3 region: CASSLTWDRGYNEQFF. The CDR3 region has the DNA TGTGCCAGCAGCCTCACCTGGGACAGGGGCTACAATGAGCAGTTCTTC.

In this sample, this clonotype turned up a few times. Given a much more abundant clone one base away, this may be a read error. The rearrangement uses TRBV7-8 and TRBJ2-7; tentative D call: TRBD2 (6 bases). The length of the CDR3 is 14 residues. The germline V gene has CDR1 SGHVS and CDR2 FQNEAQ. The ends were cut back, 0 bases at V and 0 bases at J, with 6 bases in the middle. CDR3 sequence: CASSLARGSYEQYF. DNA of the CDR3: TGTGCCAGCAGCTTAGCGCGGGGCTCCTACGAGCAGTACTTC. Filled out from reference TRBV7-8 and TRBJ2-7, the complete variable domain reads GAGVSQSPRYKVAKRGQDVALRCDPISGHVSLFWYQQALGQGPEFLTYFQNEAQLDKSGLPSDRFFAERPEGSVSTLKIQRTQQEDSAVYLCASSLARGSYEQYFGPGTRLTVT.

This clonotype was recorded at least ten times. The CDR3 sequence is CATQTTRNYGYTF. The DNA of the CDR3 is TGTGCCACCCAAACGACCCGTAACTATGGCTACACCTTC. V usage is TRBV6-1 and J usage is TRBJ1-2; no firm D call. The CDR3 runs 13 residues. Germline values: CDR1 MNHNS, CDR2 SASEGT. V lost 10 bases, J lost 1 base, and 13 bases lay in between.

The V gene is TRBV6-2 or TRBV6-3, the J gene TRBJ2-1, with D tentatively TRBD1 (6 bases). The V gene's germline CDR1 is MNHEY and CDR2 SVGEGT. The CDR3 totals 12 residues. Deletions cut 7 bases from V and 5 bases from J, with 9 bases between. CDR3 region: CASKYRDNEQFF. The DNA for the CDR3 is TGTGCCAGCAAGTACAGGGACAATGAGCAGTTCTTC.

This clonotype appeared many times. The chain couples TRBV28 to TRBJ1-6, with 9 bases matching TRBD1. The CDR3 loop spans 16 amino acids. Germline values: CDR1 MDHEN, CDR2 SYDVKM. V shed 7 bases and J 7 bases; nucleotides not matched to a gene: 11. CDR3 bases: TGTGCCAGCATGCCGGGACAGGGTGGGCGGAATTCACCCCTCCACTTT. This encodes CASMPGQGGRNSPLHF. Drawing the rest from reference TRBV28 and TRBJ1-6, the complete variable domain is DVKVTQSSRYLVKRTGEKVFLECVQDMDHENMFWYRQDPGLGLRLIYFSYDVKMKEKGDIPEGYSVSREKKERFSLILESASTNQTSMYLCASMPGQGGRNSPLHFGNGTRLTVT.

The V gene is TRBV19, the J gene TRBJ1-4; 8 bases map to TRBD1. Trimming removed 7 bases from V and 8 bases from J; junction bases left unmatched: 15. Germline V gene lookup returns CDR1 LNHDA and CDR2 SQIVND (reference sequence). There are 16 residues in the CDR3. The CDR3 spells CASTITSGTGREKLFF. The DNA for the CDR3 is TGTGCCAGTACCATCACCTCCGGGACAGGACGGGAAAAACTGTTTTTT.

This chain uses TRBV7-2 with TRBJ2-7; D might be TRBD1 or TRBD2, each matching 6 bases. The germline gives CDR1 SGHTA, CDR2 FQGNSA. The CDR3 covers 15 residues. V was shortened by 0 bases and J by 4 bases, with 13 bases between the two germline ends. CDR3 residues: CASSLAAGHHYEQYF. The CDR3 DNA is TGTGCCAGCAGCTTAGCTGCGGGACATCATTACGAGCAGTACTTC.

The chain couples TRBV6-1 to TRBJ1-4; possibly TRBD1 for D (5 bases). CDR1 is MNHNS and CDR2 is SASEGT in the germline V gene. Trimming removed 1 base from V and 0 bases from J, with 9 bases in between. CDR3 size: 16 residues. The CDR3: CASSEVDRTTNEKLFF. CDR3 DNA: TGTGCCAGCAGTGAAGTCGACAGAACAACTAATGAAAAACTGTTTTTT.

At least ten counts were recorded for this clonotype. The chain joins TRBV29-1 to TRBJ1-4, with D hard to call. The CDR3 has 13 residues. V lost 7 bases to trimming and J lost 0 bases, with 9 bases between them. Germline lookup yields CDR1 SQVTM and CDR2 ANQGSEA. Here the CDR3 reads CSASSATNEKLFF. The DNA for the CDR3 is TGCAGCGCCTCAAGTGCAACTAATGAAAAACTGTTTTTT.

Many counts were recorded for this clonotype. This chain connects TRBV12-3 or TRBV12-4 to TRBJ2-7; 10 bases are shared with TRBD1. J gave up 3 bases and V 7 bases, and 9 bases lay outside the gene matches. This CDR3 region has 15 residues. This CDR3 is CASMETGGAFYEQYF. The CDR3 nucleotides read TGTGCCAGCATGGAGACAGGGGGCGCGTTCTACGAGCAGTACTTC.

V is TRBV7-2 and J is TRBJ1-3; 11 positions match TRBD1. Trimming took 5 bases from V and 8 from J; bases not matched to a gene: 8. The CDR3 runs 15 residues. Germline V lookup: CDR1 SGHTA, CDR2 FQGNSA. The CDR3 DNA is TGTGCCAGCAGCCCGCGGACAGGGGGCGTACACACCATATATTTT. This sequence encodes CASSPRTGGVHTIYF.

The CDR3 coding sequence is TGCGCCAGCAGCTTGTGGGTTGACACTGAAGCTTTCTTT. Protein product: CASSLWVDTEAFF. The rearrangement links TRBV5-1 to TRBJ1-1; D gene uncertain. This CDR3 contains 13 residues. Trimming left V 1 base short and J 3 bases short, with 7 bases between. Germline V lookup: CDR1 SGHRS, CDR2 YFSETQ.

Points on this clonotype: Since a much larger clone is just one base distant, this may be a read error. The J gene is TRBJ2-2, the V gene TRBV2; the D call may be TRBD1 or TRBD2 (5 bases each). This CDR3 contains 13 residues. CDR1 is SNHLY, CDR2 FYNNEI, per germline. CDR3: CPSRERGAGELFF. In nucleotides, the CDR3 is TGTCCCAGCAGAGAGAGGGGCGCCGGGGAGCTGTTTTTT.

Many counts were recorded for this clonotype. The CDR3 region has the DNA TGTGCCAGCAGCCGATACAGGGTGTCCCCCGGGGAGCTGTTTTTT. The encoded protein is CASSRYRVSPGELFF. The chain is built from TRBV11-2 and TRBJ2-2, with D perhaps matching TRBD1 (6 bases). Trimming removed 5 bases at V and 6 bases at J, with 16 bases between. This CDR3 contains 15 residues. From germline, CDR1 is SGHAT and CDR2 FQNNGV. The complete variable domain, with remaining parts taken from reference TRBV11-2 and TRBJ2-2, reads EAGVAQSPRYKIIEKRQSVAFWCNPISGHATLYWYQQILGQGPKLLIQFQNNGVVDDSQLPKDRFSAERLKGVDSTLKIQPAKLEDSAVYLCASSRYRVSPGELFFGEGSRLTVL.

This clonotype has ten or more counts. The chain couples TRBV28 to TRBJ2-1; 10 nucleotides line up with TRBD2. Germline V CDR1 and CDR2: MDHEN, SYDVKM. With 1 base clipped from V and 7 bases from J, the junction kept 7 bases outside the gene matches. The CDR3 is 16 amino acids. Here the CDR3 reads CASSLSLAGEANEQFF. DNA of the CDR3: TGTGCCAGCAGTTTATCGCTAGCGGGAGAGGCGAATGAGCAGTTCTTC.